These 32 T cell receptor beta chains were all obtained from the same sample, sequenced in a study of CD8+ T cells in alopecia areata (dated 2018 in TCRdb). According to the study, the label for this sample's time point signals: less than five weeks on oral tofacitinib. According to the study, the label for this sample's treatment or condition signals: oral pan-JAK inhibitor, 5-10 mg twice daily. Receptor libraries were prepared by the immunoSEQ multiplex PCR assay. RNA was extracted from all samples and reverse transcribed into cDNA as template for TCR sequencing. TCRdb's version of the immuneACCESS table is confined to in-frame rearrangements and falls short of the full clone set. An unresolved V gene accounts for under half of the shortfall where checked; the remainder is of unknown origin. This sample comprises more than 130,000 clones, roughly 80% of them detected only once. Clones ranked in the top ten supply roughly 25% of the sample.

Sequenced here: CD8+ T cells sorted from blood, sampled at week 4, from a patient treated with tofacitinib. The receptors stem from a human donor with alopecia areata.

The rearrangement joins TRBV25-1 to TRBJ2-7; 8 bases are shared with TRBD1. CDR1 and CDR2 (germline): MGHDK, SYGVNS. V lost 7 bases, J lost 3 bases, and 5 bases stayed unmatched. This CDR3 has 13 residues. The CDR3 protein is CASTTGTGYEQYF. DNA for the CDR3: TGTGCCAGCACCACCGGGACAGGCTACGAGCAGTACTTC.

The rearrangement joins TRBV7-8 to TRBJ2-5; 11 positions agree with TRBD1. The CDR3 extends over 16 amino acids. Germline loops: CDR1 SGHVS, CDR2 FQNEAQ. V lost 5 bases and J lost 3; bases outside the gene matches: 8. CDR3 DNA: TGTGCCAGCAGCCCTAGGACAGGGGGCGTGGAAGAGACCCAGTACTTC. Residues: CASSPRTGGVEETQYF.

The chain joins TRBV5-1 to TRBJ2-1; D is unclear. V was clipped by 3 bases and J by 5 bases, with 15 bases between them. The CDR3 is 15 residues long. From germline, CDR1 is SGHRS and CDR2 YFSETQ. As DNA, the CDR3 is TGCGCCAGCAGCTCCCCTCTCACCGGAGACAATGAGCAGTTCTTC. Protein: CASSSPLTGDNEQFF. The whole variable domain, filled in from reference TRBV5-1 and TRBJ2-1, reads KAGVTQTPRYLIKTRGQQVTLSCSPISGHRSVSWYQQTPGQGLQFLFEYFSETQRNKGNFPGRFSGRQFSNSRSEMNVSTLELGDSALYLCASSSPLTGDNEQFFGPGTRLTVL.

This clone turned up a few times. The chain links TRBV6-9 to TRBJ2-5, with 10 bases fitting TRBD2. Germline V gene sequence: CDR1 MNHGY, CDR2 SVAAGI. J was trimmed by 3 bases and V by 0 bases; bases with no gene match: 4. CDR3 length: 16 residues. The CDR3 DNA follows: TGTGCCAGCAGTTATTCACAGCGGGGGGGTGAAGAGACCCAGTACTTC. It translates to CASSYSQRGGEETQYF.

V usage is TRBV27 and J usage is TRBJ1-5; TRBD1 is a possible D gene (6 bases). CDR3 length: 14 amino acids. CDR1 and CDR2 from the germline V gene are MNHEY and SMNVEV (reference sequence). V lost 3 bases and J lost 5, with 11 bases in between. The CDR3 loop reads CASSLGAVDQPQHF. The CDR3 DNA reads as TGTGCCAGCAGTTTGGGGGCCGTCGATCAGCCCCAGCATTTT.

This chain connects TRBV30 to TRBJ2-3; 8 bases are a match to TRBD2. The junction had 8 bases not matched to a gene; V was cut back by 2 bases and J by 4 bases. The CDR3 runs to 15 residues. The germline V gene encodes CDR1 GTSNPN and CDR2 SVGIG (reference sequence). The CDR3 DNA follows: TGTGCCTGGAGTATGCCGGGACTAGACGCAGATACGCAGTATTTT. Translation gives CAWSMPGLDADTQYF.

The V and J genes are TRBV7-9 and TRBJ2-3; 9 nucleotides align to TRBD1. Germline V lookup: CDR1 SEHNR, CDR2 FQNEAQ (reference sequence). The CDR3 totals 16 residues. The ends lost 5 bases at V and 2 bases at J; junction bases unmatched: 8. CDR3 amino acids: CASSPWTGEDTDTQYF. DNA of the CDR3: TGTGCCAGCAGCCCTTGGACAGGGGAAGACACAGATACGCAGTATTTT.

V is TRBV29-1 and J is TRBJ2-5; 7 nucleotides agree with TRBD1. J was trimmed by 4 bases and V by 6 bases; bases with no gene match: 8. The CDR3 runs 13 residues. Germline CDR1 and CDR2: SQVTM and ANQGSEA. Written as DNA, the CDR3 is TGCAGCGTGGGTGAGACAGGGAGAGAGACCCAGTACTTC. Amino acid sequence: CSVGETGRETQYF. The full variable domain, its missing parts supplied by reference TRBV29-1 and TRBJ2-5, is SAVISQKPSRDICQRGTSLTIQCQVDSQVTMMFWYRQQPGQSLTLIATANQGSEATYESGFVIDKFPISRPNLTFSTLTVSNMSPEDSSIYLCSVGETGRETQYFGPGTRLLVL.

Written as DNA, the CDR3 is TGTGCCAGCAGCCCAGGACAAGGGGGTACCTACGAGCAGTACTTC. It yields the protein CASSPGQGGTYEQYF. The chain carries TRBV9 and TRBJ2-7, with a possible D match to TRBD1 (6 bases). The CDR3 consists of 15 residues. CDR1 is SGDLS, CDR2 YYNGEE, per germline. Trimming shortened V by 4 bases and J by 2 bases, and 16 bases separated the two germline ends.

V is TRBV7-9 and J is TRBJ2-2; possibly TRBD2 for D (5 bases). V was pared by 10 bases and J by 3 bases, with 9 bases between. The CDR3 spans 12 residues. CDR1 SEHNR and CDR2 FQNEAQ come from the germline V gene (reference sequence). The CDR3 here is CAILGDTGELFF. The CDR3 nucleotides read TGTGCCATCCTCGGGGACACCGGGGAGCTGTTTTTT. The variable domain in full, completed from reference TRBV7-9 and TRBJ2-2, reads DTGVSQNPRHKITKRGQNVTFRCDPISEHNRLYWYRQTLGQGPEFLTYFQNEAQLEKSRLLSDRFSAERPKGSFSTLEIQRTEQGDSAMYLCAILGDTGELFFGEGSRLTVL.

The chain couples TRBV19 to TRBJ1-1; no clear D. Trimming stripped 2 bases from V and 1 base from J, with 5 bases between. Germline CDR1 and CDR2: LNHDA and SQIVND (reference sequence). This CDR3 is 13 amino acids long. This CDR3 is CASSINRNTEAFF. For the CDR3, the DNA is TGTGCCAGTAGTATAAACAGGAACACTGAAGCTTTCTTT. Based on the CDR3 plus reference TRBV19 and TRBJ1-1, the full variable domain is DGGITQSPKYLFRKEGQNVTLSCEQNLNHDAMYWYRQDPGQGLRLIYYSQIVNDFQKGDIAEGYSVSREKKESFPLTVTSAQKNPTAFYLCASSINRNTEAFFGQGTRLTVV.

This chain links TRBV19 with TRBJ2-3; perhaps TRBD2 as D (7 bases). This CDR3 is 14 amino acids long. CDR1 and CDR2 (germline): LNHDA, SQIVND (reference sequence). Trimming removed 3 bases from V and 2 bases from J, with 9 bases in between. This CDR3 is CASSMAGATDTQYF. The CDR3 DNA reads as TGTGCCAGTAGTATGGCGGGGGCCACAGATACGCAGTATTTT.

The chain links TRBV6-5 to TRBJ1-2, with D maybe TRBD1 (5 bases). Germline-derived CDR1 and CDR2 are MNHEY and SVGAGI. Trimming shortened V by 2 bases and J by 5 bases, and 12 bases separated the two germline ends. The CDR3 contains 14 residues. The CDR3 sequence: CASSYSGAEYGYTF. The CDR3 bases are TGTGCCAGCAGTTACAGCGGGGCAGAGTATGGCTACACCTTC.

This clone was counted a few times. The chain uses TRBV18 and TRBJ2-1; tentatively, D is TRBD2 (5 bases). This CDR3 is 15 amino acids long. With 1 base removed from V and 4 bases from J, the gap between germline ends came to 11 bases. Germline CDR1 and CDR2: KGHSH and LQKENI. Here the CDR3 DNA reads TGTGCCAGCTCACCACGAGCGGAGATATACAATGAGCAGTTCTTC. Amino acid sequence: CASSPRAEIYNEQFF.

This clone showed up just once. The gene calls are TRBV7-2 and TRBJ2-5; the match to TRBD2 covers 8 bases. The CDR3 runs 15 residues. The V gene's germline CDR1 is SGHTA and CDR2 FQGNSA. V shed 5 bases, J shed 1 base, and the junction held 6 bases outside the gene matches. CDR3 amino acids: CASSPSGGAQETQYF. The DNA for the CDR3 is TGTGCCAGCAGCCCCAGCGGGGGAGCCCAAGAGACCCAGTACTTC.

This chain uses TRBV7-2 with TRBJ2-7; possible D gene TRBD2, 6 bases. CDR1 is SGHTA, CDR2 FQGNSA, per germline. V dropped 5 bases and J dropped 1 base, with 12 bases sitting between them. This CDR3 region has 14 residues. The chain's CDR3 is CASSPGVGSYEQYF. CDR3 coding DNA: TGTGCCAGCAGCCCGGGGGTCGGGTCCTACGAGCAGTACTTC.

The rearrangement uses TRBV4-3 and TRBJ2-1; no reliable D call. V lost 1 base and J lost 4, with 14 bases in between. The CDR3 extends over 16 amino acids. From germline, CDR1 is LGHNA and CDR2 YSLEER. This chain's CDR3 is CASSQVWAEPYNEQFF. Here the CDR3 DNA reads TGCGCCAGCAGCCAAGTATGGGCAGAGCCTTACAATGAGCAGTTCTTC.

The rearrangement uses TRBV7-9 and TRBJ1-6, with 9 bases lining up with TRBD1. Germline loops: CDR1 SEHNR, CDR2 FQNEAQ (reference sequence). The CDR3 runs to 15 residues. Trimming removed 8 bases from V and 7 bases from J; junction bases left unmatched: 9. Here the CDR3 DNA reads TGTGCCAGCGGCGACACCGGGACAGGGAATTCACCCCTCCACTTT. This gives the protein CASGDTGTGNSPLHF.

The chain couples TRBV5-4 to TRBJ1-2; weak D call: TRBD1 (5 bases). Trimming removed 0 bases at V and 6 bases at J, with 12 bases between. CDR3 size: 14 residues. Germline CDR1 is SGHNT and CDR2 is YYREEE (reference sequence). The CDR3 coding sequence is TGTGCCAGCAGCTTGGTCGGGTCGGGACATGGCTACACCTTC. Translating it yields CASSLVGSGHGYTF.

The genes are TRBV4-2 and TRBJ2-5; no firm D call. The CDR3 is 17 amino acids. Germline V gene lookup returns CDR1 LGHNA and CDR2 YNFKEQ. Deletions cut 0 bases from V and 4 bases from J, with 18 bases between. CDR3: CASSQDALPPLVETQYF. The CDR3 coding sequence is TGTGCCAGCAGCCAAGATGCTCTCCCCCCACTGGTAGAGACCCAGTACTTC.

The V call is TRBV27, the J call TRBJ1-2; D unresolved. The CDR3 covers 16 residues. The V gene lost 8 bases and the J gene lost 8 bases, with 27 bases spanning the gap. The germline V gene has CDR1 MNHEY and CDR2 SMNVEV (reference sequence). The CDR3 region is CASVLDFICGLLGYTF. The CDR3 DNA reads TGTGCCAGCGTTCTGGACTTTATATGCGGCTTATTAGGCTACACCTTC.

On this clone: Other DNA sequences of this sample code for an identical CDR3. V gene TRBV6-5 combines with J gene TRBJ1-1, with D hard to call. The germline gives CDR1 MNHEY, CDR2 SVGAGI. This CDR3 region has 11 residues. V was pared by 3 bases and J by 4 bases, with 3 bases between. The CDR3 bases are TGTGCCAGCAGTTATGGCACTGAAGCTTTCTTT. This gives the protein CASSYGTEAFF.

Notes on this clone: Other DNA sequences of this sample code for an identical CDR3. The chain couples TRBV4-2 to TRBJ2-7, with 9 bases that match TRBD2. The CDR3 is 16 residues long. Per germline, CDR1 LGHNA and CDR2 YNFKEQ. The trim removed 0 bases at V and 2 bases at J, leaving 5 bases unmatched. The CDR3 protein is CASSQEGAGGPYEQYF. CDR3 sequence (DNA): TGTGCCAGCAGCCAAGAGGGAGCGGGGGGTCCCTACGAGCAGTACTTC.

The chain joins TRBV6-6 to TRBJ2-7; D unresolved. V lost 0 bases to trimming and J lost 7 bases, with 10 bases between them. This CDR3 has 13 residues. Germline loops: CDR1 MNHNY, CDR2 SVGAGI (reference sequence). CDR3 region: CASSYSRKAEQYF. The CDR3 DNA follows: TGTGCCAGCAGTTACTCCAGGAAGGCTGAGCAGTACTTC.

The chain joins TRBV5-1 to TRBJ1-5; D is perhaps TRBD1 (6 bases). The V gene's germline CDR1 is SGHRS and CDR2 YFSETQ. The CDR3 extends over 15 amino acids. V was clipped by 0 bases and J by 4 bases, with 11 bases between them. In DNA, the CDR3 is TGCGCCAGCAGCTTGGAGGGGGTCTCAAATCAGCCCCAGCATTTT. This gives the protein CASSLEGVSNQPQHF. The whole variable domain, filled in from reference TRBV5-1 and TRBJ1-5, reads KAGVTQTPRYLIKTRGQQVTLSCSPISGHRSVSWYQQTPGQGLQFLFEYFSETQRNKGNFPGRFSGRQFSNSRSEMNVSTLELGDSALYLCASSLEGVSNQPQHFGDGTRLSIL.

The rearrangement joins TRBV11-2 to TRBJ2-7; D is tentatively TRBD1 or TRBD2 (5 bases each). V was trimmed by 5 bases and J by 3 bases, leaving 17 bases between them. CDR1 and CDR2 from the germline V gene are SGHAT and FQNNGV. The CDR3 is 15 amino acids. CDR3 in DNA: TGTGCCAGCAGCCAGGGCCTAGCACGGTACTACGAGCAGTACTTC. Protein sequence: CASSQGLARYYEQYF.

The chain joins TRBV2 to TRBJ2-1; 11 positions match TRBD1. V shed 8 bases and J 3 bases; nucleotides not matched to a gene: 6. In germline, CDR1 is SNHLY, CDR2 FYNNEI. CDR3 length equals 15 residues. The CDR3 DNA reads TGTGCCAGCGAAACCGGGACAGGGGGCTACAATGAGCAGTTCTTC. Its translation is CASETGTGGYNEQFF. Variable domain in full (rest from reference TRBV2 and TRBJ2-1): EPEVTQTPSHQVTQMGQEVILRCVPISNHLYFYWYRQILGQKVEFLVSFYNNEISEKSEIFDDQFSVERPDGSNFTLKIRSTKLEDSAMYFCASETGTGGYNEQFFGPGTRLTVL.

The V call is TRBV4-1, the J call TRBJ2-6, with no clear D. V lost 2 bases, J lost 0 bases, and 5 bases lay in between. Germline lookup yields CDR1 MGHRA and CDR2 YSYEKL. The CDR3 loop spans 15 amino acids. The CDR3 sequence is CASSQIRSGANVLTF. The CDR3 coding sequence is TGCGCCAGCAGCCAAATTCGCTCTGGGGCCAACGTCCTGACTTTC.

The V call is TRBV29-1, the J call TRBJ2-5; 7 bases map to TRBD1. The closer fit of TRBJ2-7 to the DNA end suggests the J call may be wrong. The V gene's germline CDR1 is SQVTM and CDR2 ANQGSEA. There are 12 residues in the CDR3. DNA of the CDR3: TGCAGCGGCCGGGACAGAGACTACGAGCAGTACTTC. Translated, it gives CSGRDRDYEQYF.

This chain uses TRBV4-3 with TRBJ1-2, with 7 bases lining up with TRBD1. CDR1 is LGHNA and CDR2 is YSLEER in the germline V gene. J gave up 3 bases and V 1 base, and 8 bases lay outside the gene matches. The CDR3 runs 16 residues. This CDR3 reads CASSQVDSGGDYGYTF. CDR3 nucleotides: TGCGCCAGCAGCCAAGTGGATTCAGGGGGTGACTATGGCTACACCTTC.

This chain joins TRBV29-1 and TRBJ2-7; 7 bases are shared with TRBD2. Germline V gives CDR1 SQVTM, CDR2 ANQGSEA. CDR3 length: 14 residues. The V gene end was trimmed by 1 base and the J gene end by 2 bases; junction bases not matched to a gene: 5. CDR3 in DNA: TGCAGCGTTGAAGGCGGGGGTCTTCCCTACGAGCAGTACTTC. It codes for CSVEGGGLPYEQYF.

The genes are TRBV15 and TRBJ1-6; no clear D gene. The CDR3 covers 18 residues. V lost 1 base and J 0 bases, leaving 13 bases between the germline ends. CDR1 is LNHNV and CDR2 is YYDKDF in the germline V gene (reference sequence). For the CDR3, the DNA is TGTGCCACCAGCAGAGCGGGGAGTTTTGGCTCCTATAATTCACCCCTCCACTTT. Its protein is CATSRAGSFGSYNSPLHF.